The T cell receptor beta chain under discussion was sequenced for a study of blood T cells in healthy people across ages (dated by TCRdb to 2013 to 2016). Study-wide context: Template switching captured roughly one uniquely barcoded TCR beta cDNA molecule per two T cells in model experiments. To track age-related changes in TCR beta repertoire diversity, the study relied on deep sequencing normalized with unique cDNA molecular identifiers. The donors were split into four age groups: young (average 16 years), middle-aged (39), aged (around 67) and long-lived (about 74). Using the same blood draw, the study looked at two additional independent replicas of 1 million unique cDNA reads for two donors, one aged 18 to 30 and the other aged 80 or older. Overall results and qualifications from the work: Compared with the aged group, the long-lived group had more naive CD4+ T cells, fewer expanded clones and increased TCR diversity, a pattern suggesting age selection. Estimates of total diversity from one million sequenced T cells were regarded as lower bounds and underestimates. Observed TCR beta diversity correlated strongly with the percentage of naive T cells measured by flow cytometry. Donor CMV infection status was unknown, potentially confounding age-related changes in expanded clonotypes. Bulk unsorted PBMC profiling prevented conclusive comparison of naive and antigen-experienced compartments. Observed TCR beta diversity per million T cells fell roughly linearly with age, and a significant reduction was already apparent by age about 43.

The CDR3 covers 17 residues, taking in both the cysteine and the phenylalanine. The DNA shown is the 51-base CDR3, in frame from base 1. Clipping removes 1 base from V and 8 bases from J, with 9 as the unmatched junction base count. Via the germline V gene, CDR1 is SGHRS and CDR2 YFSETQ. About this clonotype itself: Its antigen is unknown. One base away there is no much larger clone; base qualities are not given.

Receptor amplification or capture employed 5' RACE. The sample was run on an Illumina HiSeq 2500. A second PCR of about 7 to 12 cycles was run with a J-beta primer mix and a sample-barcoded 5' primer. A unique molecular identifier was introduced onto each TCR beta cDNA molecule by a template-switch 5' adaptor carrying 12 random nucleotides. Each sample yielded at least 3 million CDR3-containing paired-end reads. The Mint cDNA synthesis kit, primed by a TRBC-specific oligonucleotide, was used to synthesize first-strand cDNA from all RNA. All cDNA was treated with uracil-DNA glycosylase and then went through a first 18-cycle PCR with the universal primers M1SS and BC2_uni_R. Concerning the study's data processing: Each sample was normalized by randomly selecting 1 million high-quality reads, each carrying a distinct molecular identifier. Instead of being binned into consensus sequences, reads with shared molecular identifiers were discarded. MiTCR, run with a Q25 quality threshold and the strictest error-elimination algorithm, handled CDR3 identification, clonotype clustering and error correction. A nonparametric unseen species model with Euler transformation was used to estimate lower-bound total TCR beta diversity. The public reads were reprocessed in TCRdb via fastp at Q25 and MiXCR, keeping in-frame beta chains. CDR3 protein sequences are deduplicated, and each keeps its most common genes and DNA. Clone size and V and J calls follow TCRdb, not the original study. The table for this sample lists approximately 780,000 distinct CDR3 sequences; 20% to 30% of them were counted only once. The leading ten clones occupy less than 3.5% of the sample.

Systemically healthy Caucasian individuals from Russia, roughly 40 in total and aged roughly 6 to 95 years, were included as donors. Around 9.7 milliliters of peripheral blood were collected from each donor into EDTA-treated Vacutainer tubes. PBMCs were isolated by Ficoll-Paque density-gradient centrifugation, with at least 6.5 million obtained per sample. Total RNA, at least 6 micrograms per sample, was extracted from PBMCs with Trizol reagent. For every donor, an aliquot of PBMCs went through flow cytometry to measure the percentages of naive CD45RAhigh/CD27high T cells. These data were also filed under a second study, of T cells of mothers and their children. As the second paper documents: Nine systemically healthy Caucasian individuals, comprising three mothers and their six children, were included as donors. cDNA synthesis consumed the entire amount of extracted RNA, loaded at approximately 1.4 ug RNA in each 15 ul reaction. In the second PCR, the M1S primer added sample barcodes and 2-4 random nucleotides. Each mother yielded over 8.5 million TCR beta CDR3 reads and each child 2.5 million to 3 million reads. Thymic selection shapes the output of TCR recombination in a similar way in related and unrelated pairs, and inherited differences have a minor effect. Normalized repertoire overlap was always found to be slightly, but never significantly, higher in related mother-child pairs than in unrelated mother-child pairs. No persistent microchimeric T cell clones were found, with a detection sensitivity of around 100 clones per million clonotypes. Deep NGS was used in the study to compare the TCR beta repertoires of mothers and children and to look for features that separate related mother-child pairs from unrelated individuals. Mothers averaged around 43 +/- 4 years of age and children averaged approximately 12 +/- 4 years. After adapter ligation with NEBNext reagents, the libraries were sequenced on Illumina HiSeq 2000 with 100+100 nt paired-end reads. To avoid cross-contamination, the mother libraries and the child libraries were prepared a month apart and sequenced in separate runs. For each donor, between about 500,000 and 2,200,000 distinct TCR beta clonotypes were identified. Naive TCR beta clonotypes were estimated from low-frequency clonotypes matched to each donor's FACS-determined naive share, without sorting.

The chain was built from TRBV5-1 and TRBJ2-1, with 13 bases in between that match TRBD2. Sequenced input: blood. The sequence was collected from a boy younger than 18 in good health. The CDR3 region reads CASSLRTSGGEGDEQFF. At the DNA level, the sequence is TGCGCCAGCAGCTTGAGGACTAGCGGGGGCGAAGGGGATGAGCAGTTCTTC.